A single sample is the source of the 6 T cell receptor beta chains below, sequenced in a study of blood T cell repertoires in COVID-19 (TCRdb year 2020). Libraries came from the immunoSEQ multiplex PCR assay. What TCRdb holds here is the immuneACCESS table cut down to in-frame rearrangements. Part of the clones is not present; checked against another copy, under half of the missing clones reflect an unresolved V gene, and the others are unexplained. In this sample the table shows 150,000 to 200,000 clones, approximately 95% of which occur a single time. The ten largest clones add up to around 2% of the sample. Specimen: peripheral blood. These TCRs come from a woman in her fifties or sixties with COVID-19, enrolled during active disease.

This sequence joins TRBV4-2 and TRBJ1-6, with 7 bases lining up with TRBD1. Germline V gene data show CDR1 as LGHNA and CDR2 as YNFKEQ. The CDR3 loop spans 14 amino acids. V lost 11 bases to trimming and J lost 4 bases; unmatched junction nucleotides: 8. The CDR3 reads CASKGGQYNSPLHF. For the CDR3, the DNA is TGTGCCTCCAAAGGGGGACAGTATAATTCACCCCTCCACTTT.

The rearrangement links TRBV5-1 to TRBJ1-1, with TRBD1 matching over 8 bases. V dropped 3 bases and J dropped 5; count of bases not matched to a gene: 12. Germline V lookup: CDR1 SGHRS, CDR2 YFSETQ. The CDR3 totals 16 residues. CDR3 sequence: CASSYPVQGARTEAFF. For the CDR3, the DNA is TGCGCCAGCAGCTACCCCGTCCAGGGGGCGCGGACTGAAGCTTTCTTT.

This clone has a single count. This chain connects TRBV27 to TRBJ1-5; 7 bases line up with TRBD1. Per the germline V gene, CDR1 is MNHEY and CDR2 is SMNVEV (reference sequence). This CDR3 contains 14 residues. V dropped 6 bases and J dropped 5; count of bases not matched to a gene: 7. The CDR3 here is CASSIHGTDQPQHF. The CDR3 DNA follows: TGTGCCAGCAGCATCCACGGGACAGATCAGCCCCAGCATTTT.

The genes are TRBV19 and TRBJ2-1; 12 nucleotides line up with TRBD2. With 2 bases clipped from V and 2 bases from J, the junction kept 10 bases outside the gene matches. Germline V gives CDR1 LNHDA, CDR2 SQIVND (reference sequence). The CDR3 consists of 19 residues. DNA of the CDR3: TGTGCCAGTAGTATAAGTCTAGCGGGGGGGCCCTACACCTACAATGAGCAGTTCTTC. It specifies CASSISLAGGPYTYNEQFF.

The chain recombines TRBV5-6 with TRBJ2-7; the match to TRBD1 covers 9 bases. The CDR3 consists of 13 residues. Trimming removed 4 bases from V and 3 bases from J; junction bases left unmatched: 2. Per germline, CDR1 SGHDT and CDR2 YYEEEE. CDR3: CASSVDRGYEQYF. Here the CDR3 DNA reads TGTGCCAGCAGCGTGGACAGGGGCTACGAGCAGTACTTC.

The chain has TRBV6-1 and TRBJ1-2; no clear D gene. CDR1 is MNHNS, CDR2 SASEGT, per germline. Trimming took off 3 bases at V and 8 bases at J, with 16 bases between the two ends. CDR3 length: 14 amino acids. The CDR3 coding sequence is TGTGCCAGCAGTGACAGGTCCCTTTCCAACGGCTACACCTTC. Translating it yields CASSDRSLSNGYTF.